This T cell receptor (beta chain) was documented in a study of T-cell memory formation after mild COVID-19. Study results and caveats: Clones contracting day 15 to 85 were balanced CD4/CD8; later expanders leaned CD4+. Clones that contracted clustered mainly in CM and EM if CD4+ and in EMRA if CD8+. Confirmation of SARS-CoV-2 specificity was lacking for second-wave clones peaking day 37. In pre-infection memory, a portion of responding clones appeared, which suggested that cross-reactive memory joined.

Comment on this clonotype: Its cognate antigen is unknown.

TCRdb independently ran MiXCR on the 5' RACE reads; one entry per CDR3 protein. This sample has about 440,000 distinct CDR3 sequences, with around 20% found just once. This CDR3 is built from 15 residues. V was clipped by 2 bases and J by 9 bases; unmatched bases: 9. Per germline, CDR1 MNHEY and CDR2 SVGEGT. The rearrangement links TRBV6-2 or TRBV6-3 to TRBJ2-1; TRBD2 aligns across 8 bases. Sequencing was done on a sample of PBMCs or a T cell subset sorted from them (not recorded which). This sequence was found in an adult woman who had mild COVID-19 (a few samples of this study predate the infection). Cell type and time point are not known. CDR3 loop: CASSYTSGRGSEQFF. As DNA, the CDR3 is TGTGCCAGCAGTTACACTAGCGGCCGAGGTAGTGAGCAGTTCTTC.